This T cell receptor beta chain appears in the sequencing data of a study of radiotherapy plus CTLA-4 blockade in lung cancer. With respect to this clone: Its antigen is not known.

The CDR3 extends over 14 amino acids. Germline CDR1 is SGHTA and CDR2 is FQGNSA. Trimming left V 8 bases short and J 0 bases short, with 13 bases between. Study-level results: Blood-borne expansion of tumor-derived TCR clones followed radiotherapy plus ipilimumab. In blood, early T cell clone dynamics reportedly predicted response best, together with interferon-beta.

Only in-frame clones appear in the TCRdb table, and some are missing; sequencing was by immunoSEQ multiplex PCR. The sample has 90,000 to 100,000 clones, just over 85% seen once; the top ten hold more than 4.5%. The study treated chemo-refractory metastatic non-small-cell lung cancer patients with focal radiation plus ipilimumab CTLA-4 blockade. The chain carries TRBV7-2 and TRBJ1-1; D unresolved. The sample consisted of peripheral blood, taken from a patient treated with radiotherapy plus ipilimumab. This receptor was taken from a human donor with non-small cell lung cancer that progressed on radiotherapy plus ipilimumab. CDR3 nucleotides: TGTGCCAGCTCCCGCAGAAACATGAACACTGAAGCTTTCTTT. It is translated as CASSRRNMNTEAFF.